This note documents a single TCR beta chain sequence. Trimming removed 3 bases from V and 6 bases from J, with 8 bases in between. CDR3 length: 11 amino acids. CDR1 and CDR2 from the germline V gene are DFQATT and SNEGSKA (reference sequence). The test was conducted at deep level. The table came from immunoSEQ multiplex PCR; TCRdb's copy has only in-frame clones and leaves some out. The repertoire consists of about 470,000 clones, with around 79% occurring once and the leading ten covering less than 15%. This sample is drawn from a study of shared clonotypes between healthy human individuals. When samples were unsorted, tens of millions of PBMCs were used for genomic DNA.

The V and J genes are TRBV20-1 and TRBJ1-1, with a tentative D call TRBD1 (5 bases). The sequenced sample was PBMCs. The TCR sequence derives from a woman between 40 and 55 years old in good health. Some clones in this sample may be carry-over from other donors' samples. The CDR3 region has the DNA TGCAGTGCTAGCAGGGTTCCTGAAGCTTTCTTT. Amino acids: CSASRVPEAFF.